Given below is one TCR beta chain in context. The record originates from a study of blood T cell repertoires in COVID-19. For the study at large: Italy, Spain and the United States were the sources of the convalescent and acute COVID-19 samples. Nucleic acid was either cDNA or gDNA, and it came from T cells, B-cell-depleted T cells, or PBMCs.

Trimming took off 4 bases at V and 10 bases at J, with 25 bases between the two ends. Germline lookup yields CDR1 MNHEY and CDR2 SMNVEV (reference sequence). This CDR3 is built from 17 residues. Per the authors' pipeline: Cell counts per sample came from amplifying reference gene primers. The repertoire was sequenced with immunoSEQ multiplex PCR; TCRdb's copy has only in-frame clones and lacks some. The V and J calls and the clone size are those of that table, but D and trimming were determined from the DNA. The data show 20,000 to 25,000 clones, approximately 79% seen once. The sequencing input was peripheral blood. This chain connects TRBV27 to TRBJ1-4; D call uncertain. This sequence originates from a woman older than 75 with acute or convalescent COVID-19. The DNA for the CDR3 is TGTGCCAGCAGTTCAACGCCCCTCAACCTAAAAGCAGGAAAACTGTTTTTT. Protein sequence: CASSSTPLNLKAGKLFF.